The 7 T cell receptor beta chains reported below all come from one sample, sequenced in a study of OX40 agonist ivuxolimab in advanced cancers. Assay: immunoSEQ multiplex PCR; the TCRdb copy retains only in-frame clones and omits some. The table lists some 100,000 clones, 84% of them singletons, with roughly 1.1% in the top ten. The input for sequencing was CD4+ or CD8+ T cells sorted from blood, taken in a trial of the OX40 agonist ivuxolimab. These receptors were taken from an adult with an advanced solid tumor such as melanoma, head and neck, liver or kidney cancer.

This clone was observed a single time. The chain links TRBV11-2 to TRBJ2-2; the D is unclear. Trimming stripped 0 bases from V and 0 bases from J, with 5 bases between. Per the germline V gene, CDR1 is SGHAT and CDR2 is FQNNGV. This CDR3 region has 15 residues. The CDR3 DNA reads TGTGCCAGCAGCTTAGATAAGGCGAACACCGGGGAGCTGTTTTTT. Translated, it gives CASSLDKANTGELFF.

CDR3 sequence reads: CASSPDRGSVTQYF. The DNA for the CDR3 is TGTGCCAGCAGTCCTGACAGGGGTTCTGTGACCCAGTACTTC. The rearrangement links TRBV27 to TRBJ2-5; 8 nucleotides line up with TRBD1. CDR1 and CDR2 from the germline V gene are MNHEY and SMNVEV (reference sequence). Losses at the gene ends were 5 bases for V and 7 bases for J; bases not matched to a gene: 9. The CDR3 length is 14 residues.

The rearrangement uses TRBV2 and TRBJ1-2; D is ambiguous. Deletions cut 5 bases from V and 1 base from J, with 11 bases between. Germline V CDR1 and CDR2: SNHLY, FYNNEI. This CDR3 has 14 amino acids. Here the CDR3 DNA reads TGTGCCAGCAGTCCCCTCGGCCTTAACTATGGCTACACCTTC. This codes for CASSPLGLNYGYTF.

Of note for this clone: An end of the junction does not agree with germline; a read error may underlie this. The chain is built from TRBV29-1 and TRBJ2-5; TRBD1 matches at 8 bases. Looked up from germline, CDR1 is SQVTM and CDR2 is ANQGSEA. The CDR3 runs 15 residues. CDR3 protein: CSVKDTGGPTKTQYF. CDR3 coding DNA: TGCAGCGTTAAAGATACAGGGGGGCCCACGAAGACCCAGTACTTC.

The V and J genes are TRBV9 and TRBJ2-3; 10 bases are a match to TRBD2. The CDR3 covers 16 residues. Germline V CDR1 and CDR2: SGDLS, YYNGEE. Unmatched junction bases numbered 5, after V lost 4 bases and J lost 0 bases. The CDR3 nucleotides are TGTGCCAGCAGCCTGACTAGCGGGTCTAGCACAGATACGCAGTATTTT. It yields the protein CASSLTSGSSTDTQYF.

The J gene is TRBJ2-5, the V gene TRBV5-4; the match to TRBD1 covers 8 bases. This CDR3 has 14 residues. After removal of 5 bases from V and 2 bases from J, the junction contained 5 bases not matched to a gene. Germline V gene lookup returns CDR1 SGHNT and CDR2 YYREEE (reference sequence). This chain's CDR3 is CASSFRDRQETQYF. CDR3 DNA: TGTGCCAGCAGTTTCCGGGACAGGCAAGAGACCCAGTACTTC.

The chain has TRBV15 and TRBJ1-4, with D unclear. The CDR3 contains 16 residues. Germline values: CDR1 LNHNV, CDR2 YYDKDF (reference sequence). The V and J ends lost 1 base and 13 bases respectively, with 22 bases between them. In DNA, the CDR3 is TGTGCCACCAGCAGAGGGTATGAGGTTCCCAATGGGGTACTGTTTTTT. Protein: CATSRGYEVPNGVLFF. Together with reference TRBV15 and TRBJ1-4, the CDR3 gives the full variable domain: DAMVIQNPRYQVTQFGKPVTLSCSQTLNHNVMYWYQQKSSQAPKLLFHYYDKDFNNEADTPDNFQSRRPNTSFCFLDIRSPGLGDTAMYLCATSRGYEVPNGVLFFGSGTQLSVL.